In this sample, the clone carrying this TCR beta chain turned up many times. Its specificity is unknown. Regarding time point: sample taken at primary tumor resection. Without sorting, whole RNA was sequenced from tumor, nontumor lung or frozen PBMC. The data were taken from a study of spatial heterogeneity in lung cancer. The study, taken as a whole, reports: How many expanded intratumoral alpha and beta TCRs were present tracked the tumor mutation count, which was a count of nonsynonymous mutations.

V was pared by 1 base and J by 5 bases, with 14 bases between. CDR3 length equals 15 residues. From germline, CDR1 is SGHRS and CDR2 YFSETQ. TCRdb re-analysed the 5' RACE reads in MiXCR, keeping a single row per CDR3 protein. The data show approximately 9,700 distinct CDR3 sequences, around 7.3% seen once. The chain is built from TRBV5-1 and TRBJ2-3, with D possibly being TRBD1 (7 bases). Sequenced here: lung tumor tissue, sampled at surgery. This clonotype was sampled from a male donor with early-stage non-small cell lung cancer. Written as DNA, the CDR3 is TGCGCCAGCAGCTTGCCAGGTCAGGGGGGAGATACGCAGTATTTT. Translated: CASSLPGQGGDTQYF.